These 25 T cell receptor beta chains came from one sample sequenced in a study of OX40 agonist ivuxolimab in advanced cancers. Profiled with immunoSEQ multiplex PCR; TCRdb holds only in-frame clones, not every one. The sample holds tens of thousands of clones, about 93% seen once. Sequencing used CD4+ or CD8+ T cells sorted from blood, obtained in a trial of the OX40 agonist ivuxolimab. The receptor source for this set is an adult with an advanced solid tumor such as melanoma, head and neck, liver or kidney cancer.

The chain recombines TRBV7-2 with TRBJ1-5; D call uncertain. This CDR3 contains 12 residues. Trimming removed 4 bases at V and 4 bases at J, with 5 bases between. Germline CDR1 is SGHTA and CDR2 is FQGNSA. CDR3 protein: CASSSFNQPQHF. CDR3 in DNA: TGTGCCAGCAGCTCCTTTAATCAGCCCCAGCATTTT.

The CDR3 nucleotides are TGTGCCAGCAGCGGCAGGGCCCAAAACATTCAGTACTTC. Translated: CASSGRAQNIQYF. V gene TRBV7-9 combines with J gene TRBJ2-4, with D possibly matching TRBD1 (5 bases). Deletions cut 5 bases from V and 5 bases from J, with 10 bases between. This CDR3 has 13 amino acids. CDR1 and CDR2 from the germline V gene are SEHNR and FQNEAQ (reference sequence).

The CDR3 spells CASSLGRSSYEQYF. CDR3 DNA: TGCGCCAGCAGCTTGGGCCGTTCCTCCTACGAGCAGTACTTC. The chain employs TRBV5-1 and TRBJ2-7; D uncertain. Trimming left V 0 bases short and J 0 bases short, with 7 bases between. CDR1 and CDR2 from the germline V gene are SGHRS and YFSETQ. The CDR3 sequence is 14 residues long.

The chain uses TRBV7-9 and TRBJ2-1, with no clear D. Germline lookup yields CDR1 SEHNR and CDR2 FQNEAQ (reference sequence). V lost 5 bases, J lost 4 bases, and 15 bases lay in between. This CDR3 comprises 15 residues. CDR3 sequence (DNA): TGTGCCAGCAGCCCTCAGCTGGGCCCTTACAATGAGCAGTTCTTC. Amino acid sequence: CASSPQLGPYNEQFF.

The gene calls are TRBV19 and TRBJ1-6; D unresolved. Germline V CDR1 and CDR2: LNHDA, SQIVND (reference sequence). Deletions cut 2 bases from V and 12 bases from J, with 8 bases between. This CDR3 has 12 amino acids. Here the CDR3 reads CASSISRGPLHF. The CDR3, as DNA: TGTGCCAGTAGTATATCACGGGGACCCCTCCACTTT.

The chain uses TRBV28 and TRBJ2-7; TRBD1 agrees at 9 bases. The trim removed 4 bases at V and 2 bases at J, leaving 3 bases unmatched. The CDR3 runs to 14 residues. Germline-derived CDR1 and CDR2 are MDHEN and SYDVKM. CDR3 sequence reads: CASSYRGRPYEQYF. CDR3 coding DNA: TGTGCCAGCAGTTACAGGGGGCGACCCTACGAGCAGTACTTC.

This chain joins TRBV7-2 and TRBJ1-1; no clear D gene. Germline V gene lookup returns CDR1 SGHTA and CDR2 FQGNSA. Trimming removed 0 bases from V and 4 bases from J, with 12 bases in between. This CDR3 spans 15 amino acids. CDR3: CASSLAAGTGTEAFF. The CDR3 nucleotides are TGTGCCAGCAGCTTAGCGGCAGGTACCGGCACTGAAGCTTTCTTT.

V and J are TRBV9 and TRBJ2-2, with D possibly TRBD1 on 5 matching bases. Germline values: CDR1 SGDLS, CDR2 YYNGEE. The CDR3 sequence is 16 residues long. The ends were cut back, 3 bases at V and 3 bases at J, with 15 bases in the middle. The CDR3 nucleotides read TGTGCCAGCAGCGCTACAGGTCTCGAATACACCGGGGAGCTGTTTTTT. The encoded protein is CASSATGLEYTGELFF.

The gene calls are TRBV19 and TRBJ1-4; D gene ambiguous. This CDR3 is 14 amino acids long. The V gene's germline CDR1 is LNHDA and CDR2 SQIVND (reference sequence). V shed 7 bases and J shed 0 bases, with 9 bases lying between them. DNA of the CDR3: TGTGCCAGTAAAAAAGATGCAACTAATGAAAAACTGTTTTTT. It codes for CASKKDATNEKLFF.

The chain is built from TRBV5-4 and TRBJ2-7; 8 positions agree with TRBD1. The CDR3 runs 15 residues. Trimming cost V 5 bases and J 3 bases; bases outside gene matches: 10. Germline-derived CDR1 and CDR2 are SGHNT and YYREEE (reference sequence). CDR3: CASRDGQGLGYEQYF. The CDR3, as DNA: TGTGCCAGCAGGGACGGACAGGGTTTGGGCTACGAGCAGTACTTC.

The chain couples TRBV28 to TRBJ1-3; D is unclear. The germline V gene has CDR1 MDHEN and CDR2 SYDVKM. The CDR3 consists of 15 residues. V shed 2 bases and J shed 4 bases, with 12 bases lying between them. CDR3 in DNA: TGTGCCAGCAGTTTACCAGCCAAGGTCGGAAACACCATATATTTT. This encodes CASSLPAKVGNTIYF.

The chain combines TRBV6-1 with TRBJ2-1, with a tentative D call TRBD2 (6 bases). V dropped 6 bases and J dropped 7 bases, with 13 bases sitting between them. This CDR3 is built from 13 residues. Germline V gene data show CDR1 as MNHNS and CDR2 as SASEGT. CDR3 region: CASRGLDQNEQFF. CDR3 nucleotide sequence: TGTGCCAGCAGGGGACTCGACCAAAATGAGCAGTTCTTC.

The chain has TRBV18 and TRBJ2-1; 10 nucleotides match TRBD2. V shed 0 bases, J shed 9 bases, and the junction held 8 bases outside the gene matches. Germline V CDR1 and CDR2: KGHSH, LQKENI. This CDR3 has 16 residues. In DNA form, the CDR3 reads TGTGCCAGCTCACCACCGGCTAGCGGGAGTTCGGGTGAGCAGTTCTTC. It yields the protein CASSPPASGSSGEQFF.

The V call is TRBV7-2, the J call TRBJ1-3, with D maybe TRBD1 (6 bases). The ends were cut back, 1 base at V and 4 bases at J, with 17 bases in the middle. CDR3 length equals 17 residues. The germline gives CDR1 SGHTA, CDR2 FQGNSA. CDR3 DNA: TGTGCCAGCAGCTTAGGGGGGCGGCTGTCCCGAGGAAACACCATATATTTT. Translating gives CASSLGGRLSRGNTIYF.

This clone was observed once. In the same sample, other DNA sequences code for this CDR3. The chain carries TRBV5-1 and TRBJ1-4; D remains unclear. CDR3 length: 14 residues. V gave up 0 bases and J gave up 6 bases, with 9 bases separating them. Germline V gives CDR1 SGHRS, CDR2 YFSETQ. The CDR3 region is CASSLGGGDEKLFF. The CDR3 DNA sequence: TGCGCCAGCAGCTTGGGGGGAGGAGATGAAAAACTGTTTTTT.

The chain recombines TRBV5-8 with TRBJ2-7; 7 nucleotides match TRBD2. CDR1 is SGHTS, CDR2 YDEGEE, per germline. The length of the CDR3 is 15 residues. The junction had 10 bases not matched to a gene; V was cut back by 4 bases and J by 3 bases. CDR3 coding DNA: TGTGCCAGCAGCCCGGGGGGTTACAGATACTACGAGCAGTACTTC. The encoded protein is CASSPGGYRYYEQYF.

V is TRBV2 and J is TRBJ2-2; D gene ambiguous. The CDR3 totals 12 residues. Trimming took off 7 bases at V and 3 bases at J, with 6 bases between the two ends. Germline V gene data show CDR1 as SNHLY and CDR2 as FYNNEI. The CDR3 nucleotides read TGTGCCAGCACTGGGGACACCGGGGAGCTGTTTTTT. It yields the protein CASTGDTGELFF.

This clone has a single count. The rearrangement uses TRBV10-3 and TRBJ2-1, with 11 bases matching TRBD1. The CDR3 loop spans 16 amino acids. Germline V gives CDR1 ENHRY, CDR2 SYGVKD. The V gene end was trimmed by 6 bases and the J gene end by 5 bases; junction bases not matched to a gene: 9. CDR3 loop: CAISLSGTGGNNEQFF. CDR3 nucleotide sequence: TGTGCCATCAGCCTTTCCGGGACAGGGGGGAACAATGAGCAGTTCTTC.

The rearrangement joins TRBV9 to TRBJ2-3; D is tentatively TRBD1 or TRBD2 (5 bases each). The germline CDR1 and CDR2 sequences are SGDLS and YYNGEE. V dropped 3 bases and J dropped 6 bases, with 11 bases sitting between them. The CDR3 is made up of 13 amino acids. The CDR3 DNA sequence: TGTGCCAGCAGCGGACAGACTACGGATACGCAGTATTTT. Translated: CASSGQTTDTQYF.

Comment on this clone: This specimen includes other DNA sequences encoding the same CDR3. The V and J genes are TRBV5-4 and TRBJ2-4; maybe TRBD2 (5 bases). Deletions cut 5 bases from V and 8 bases from J, with 23 bases between. This CDR3 region has 16 residues. Germline CDR1 reads SGHNT; CDR2 reads YYREEE (reference sequence). CDR3 sequence reads: CASRPDLPGYSDIQYF. In nucleotides, the CDR3 is TGTGCCAGCAGACCGGACTTACCCGGATATAGCGACATTCAGTACTTC.

V usage is TRBV11-1 and J usage is TRBJ2-5, with D tentatively TRBD1 (6 bases). The CDR3 consists of 13 residues. Per the germline V gene, CDR1 is SGHAT and CDR2 is FQDESV (reference sequence). Trimming stripped 5 bases from V and 4 bases from J, with 11 bases between. CDR3 sequence reads: CASSPGVVETQYF. The CDR3 DNA reads as TGTGCCAGCAGCCCAGGGGTAGTAGAGACCCAGTACTTC.

This chain uses TRBV6-5 with TRBJ1-2, with 8 bases that match TRBD1. The junction had 5 bases not matched to a gene; V was cut back by 2 bases and J by 3 bases. CDR3 size: 15 residues. Germline V lookup: CDR1 MNHEY, CDR2 SVGAGI. CDR3 nucleotides: TGTGCCAGCAGTTACGGATCGACAGGGGACTATGGCTACACCTTC. Its protein product is CASSYGSTGDYGYTF.

This clone was counted only a few times. The chain employs TRBV4-1 and TRBJ2-7; 7 bases match TRBD1. The CDR3 has 18 amino acids. Trimming at V came to 0 bases and at J to 3 bases, leaving 14 bases not matched to a gene. Per germline, CDR1 MGHRA and CDR2 YSYEKL. The CDR3 reads CASSQDRFRGRPDYEQYF. The CDR3 DNA reads TGCGCCAGCAGCCAAGATCGTTTTAGGGGGCGGCCCGACTACGAGCAGTACTTC.

The chain links TRBV9 to TRBJ1-5; D gene unclear. Germline values: CDR1 SGDLS, CDR2 YYNGEE. CDR3 length: 13 amino acids. V was pared by 3 bases and J by 0 bases, with 4 bases between. Written as DNA, the CDR3 is TGTGCCAGCAGCGAACTTAGCAATCAGCCCCAGCATTTT. It yields the protein CASSELSNQPQHF.

V gene TRBV6-5 combines with J gene TRBJ2-3; no definite D call. Trimming shortened V by 5 bases and J by 5 bases, and 8 bases separated the two germline ends. The CDR3 runs 12 residues. Germline assignment: CDR1 MNHEY and CDR2 SVGAGI. Written as DNA, the CDR3 is TGTGCCAGCAGTCGAGACGGAGATACGCAGTATTTT. Its translation: CASSRDGDTQYF.